This T cell receptor beta chain stems from a study of shared clonotypes between healthy human individuals. The CDR3 sequence is 13 residues long. Germline lookup yields CDR1 SGHRS and CDR2 YFSETQ. With 6 bases removed from V and 5 bases from J, the gap between germline ends came to 11 bases. The method was immunoSEQ multiplex PCR; TCRdb's version includes in-frame clones alone and lacks a portion of them. Of 1,400,000 or so clones in the sample, approximately 98.5% were seen once. The sequence was collected from a man aged 25 to 45 in good health. The specimen sequenced was naive CD4+ T cells sorted from blood. As for subset: CD45RA+ positively selected. V usage is TRBV5-1 and J usage is TRBJ1-4; D is perhaps TRBD1 (6 bases). The CDR3 DNA reads TGCGCCAGCACGGACAGCTCCAATGAAAAACTGTTTTTT. Protein: CASTDSSNEKLFF.